This T cell receptor beta chain was identified during a study of blood T cell repertoires in COVID-19. In the study overall: Both acute and convalescent COVID-19 samples were obtained from the United States, Italy and Spain.

Per the original methods: Amplification of reference gene primers was used by the study to estimate nucleated cell counts. Profiling relied on immunoSEQ multiplex PCR, and the TCRdb table lists in-frame clones only, not all of them. V and J calls and clone size come straight from that table; D and trimming were deduced from the DNA. The sample yields 3,000 to 3,500 clones, around 80% seen once. Germline trimming cut 2 bases from V and 3 bases from J; bases unmatched to any gene: 1. Germline V gene sequence: CDR1 WSHSY, CDR2 SAAADI. This CDR3 has 13 amino acids. This receptor was identified in a human donor in a cohort sampled during active COVID-19. Sequences were obtained from peripheral blood. The chain combines TRBV10-2 with TRBJ2-7; TRBD1 aligns across 7 bases. CDR3 nucleotide sequence: TGCGCCAGCAGTGAGGCAGGGGGCTACGAGCAGTACTTC. Protein product: CASSEAGGYEQYF.